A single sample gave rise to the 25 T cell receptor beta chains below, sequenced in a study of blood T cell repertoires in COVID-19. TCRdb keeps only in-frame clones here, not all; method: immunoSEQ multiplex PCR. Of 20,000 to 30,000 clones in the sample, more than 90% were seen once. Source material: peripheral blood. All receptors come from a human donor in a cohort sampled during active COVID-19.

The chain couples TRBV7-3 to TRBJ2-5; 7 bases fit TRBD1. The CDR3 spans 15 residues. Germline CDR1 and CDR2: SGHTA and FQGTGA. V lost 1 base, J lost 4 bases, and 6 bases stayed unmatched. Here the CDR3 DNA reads TGTGCCAGCAGCTTAATGAAGGGGGCAAGAGAGACCCAGTACTTC. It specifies CASSLMKGARETQYF.

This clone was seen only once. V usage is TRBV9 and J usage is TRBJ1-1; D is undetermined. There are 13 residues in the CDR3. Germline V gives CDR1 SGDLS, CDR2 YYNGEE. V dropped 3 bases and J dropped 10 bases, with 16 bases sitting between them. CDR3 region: CASSEMLPGGAFF. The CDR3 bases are TGTGCCAGCAGCGAAATGTTGCCAGGTGGAGCTTTCTTT.

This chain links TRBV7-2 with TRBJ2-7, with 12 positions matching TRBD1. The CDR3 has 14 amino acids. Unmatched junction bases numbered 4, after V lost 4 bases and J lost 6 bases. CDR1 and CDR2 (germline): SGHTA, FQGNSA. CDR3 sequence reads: CASSWGQGAGEQYF. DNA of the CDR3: TGTGCCAGCAGCTGGGGACAGGGGGCGGGCGAGCAGTACTTC.

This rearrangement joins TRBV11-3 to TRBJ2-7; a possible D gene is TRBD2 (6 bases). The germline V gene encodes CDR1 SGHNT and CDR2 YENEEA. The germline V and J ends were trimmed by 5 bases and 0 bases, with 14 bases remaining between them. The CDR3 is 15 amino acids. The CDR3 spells CASSPRGLSSYEQYF. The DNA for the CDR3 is TGTGCCAGCAGCCCCCGGGGACTGAGCTCCTACGAGCAGTACTTC.

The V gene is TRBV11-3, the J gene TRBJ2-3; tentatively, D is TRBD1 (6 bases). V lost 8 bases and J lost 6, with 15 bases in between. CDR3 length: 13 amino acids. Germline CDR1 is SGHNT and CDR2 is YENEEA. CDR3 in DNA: TGTGCCAGCCCCAGACAGGCAGGGGATACGCAGTATTTT. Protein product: CASPRQAGDTQYF.

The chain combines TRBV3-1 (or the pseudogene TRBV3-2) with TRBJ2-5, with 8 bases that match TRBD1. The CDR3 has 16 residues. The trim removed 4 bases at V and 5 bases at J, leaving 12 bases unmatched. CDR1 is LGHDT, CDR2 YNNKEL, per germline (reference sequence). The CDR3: CASSLLGQGRGETQYF. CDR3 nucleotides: TGTGCCAGCAGCCTCTTAGGACAGGGTCGAGGGGAGACCCAGTACTTC.

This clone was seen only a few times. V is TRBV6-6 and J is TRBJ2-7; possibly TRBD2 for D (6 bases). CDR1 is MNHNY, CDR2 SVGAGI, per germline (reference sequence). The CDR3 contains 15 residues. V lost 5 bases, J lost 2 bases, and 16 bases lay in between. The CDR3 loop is CASSDQTSNPYEQYF. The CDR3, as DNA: TGTGCCAGCAGTGACCAAACTAGCAACCCCTACGAGCAGTACTTC.

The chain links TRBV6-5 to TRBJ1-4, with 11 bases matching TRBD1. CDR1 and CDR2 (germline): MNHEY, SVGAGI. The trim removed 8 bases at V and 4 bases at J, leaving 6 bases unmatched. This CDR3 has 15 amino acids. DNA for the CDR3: TGTGCCAGCGGGGACAGGGGGAGGGGTAATGAAAAACTGTTTTTT. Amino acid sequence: CASGDRGRGNEKLFF.

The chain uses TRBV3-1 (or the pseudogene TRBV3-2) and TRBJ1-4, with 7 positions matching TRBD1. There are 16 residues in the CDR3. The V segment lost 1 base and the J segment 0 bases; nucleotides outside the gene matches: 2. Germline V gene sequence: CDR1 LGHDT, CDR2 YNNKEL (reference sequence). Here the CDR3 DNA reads TGTGCCAGCAGCCAAGGAGGGACAGCAACTAATGAAAAACTGTTTTTT. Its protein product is CASSQGGTATNEKLFF.

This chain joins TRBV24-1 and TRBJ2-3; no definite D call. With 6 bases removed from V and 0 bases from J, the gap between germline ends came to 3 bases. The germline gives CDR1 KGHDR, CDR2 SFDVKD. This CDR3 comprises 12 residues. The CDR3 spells CATSSSTDTQYF. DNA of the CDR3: TGTGCCACCAGTTCAAGCACAGATACGCAGTATTTT.

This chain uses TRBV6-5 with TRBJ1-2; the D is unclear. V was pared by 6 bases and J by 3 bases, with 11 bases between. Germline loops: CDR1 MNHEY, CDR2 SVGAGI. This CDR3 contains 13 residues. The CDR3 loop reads CASSPGSDYGYTF. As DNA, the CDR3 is TGTGCCAGCAGCCCCGGGTCCGACTATGGCTACACCTTC.

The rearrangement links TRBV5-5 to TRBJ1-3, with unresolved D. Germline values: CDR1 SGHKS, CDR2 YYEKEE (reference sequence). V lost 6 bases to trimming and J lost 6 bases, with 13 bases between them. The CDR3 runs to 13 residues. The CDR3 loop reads CASTTSGENTIYF. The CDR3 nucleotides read TGTGCCAGCACCACCTCCGGGGAAAACACCATATATTTT.

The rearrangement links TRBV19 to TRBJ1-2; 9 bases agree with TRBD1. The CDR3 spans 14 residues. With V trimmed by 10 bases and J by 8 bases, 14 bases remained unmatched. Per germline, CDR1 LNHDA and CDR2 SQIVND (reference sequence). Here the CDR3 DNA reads TGTGCCACGTCGATTACAGGGGGCGCGGGAGGCTACACCTTC. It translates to CATSITGGAGGYTF.

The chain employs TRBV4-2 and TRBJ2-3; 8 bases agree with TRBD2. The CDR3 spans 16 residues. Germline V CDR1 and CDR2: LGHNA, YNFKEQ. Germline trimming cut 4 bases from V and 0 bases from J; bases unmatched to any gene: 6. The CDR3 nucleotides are TGTGCCAGCAGCCCCAGTGGCGGGGGGAGCACAGATACGCAGTATTTT. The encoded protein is CASSPSGGGSTDTQYF.

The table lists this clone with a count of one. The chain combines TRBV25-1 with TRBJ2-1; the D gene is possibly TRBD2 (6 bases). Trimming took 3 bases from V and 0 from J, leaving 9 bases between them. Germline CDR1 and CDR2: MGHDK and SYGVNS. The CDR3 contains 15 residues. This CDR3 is CASSEGGPSYNEQFF. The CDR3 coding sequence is TGTGCCAGCAGTGAGGGGGGACCCTCCTACAATGAGCAGTTCTTC. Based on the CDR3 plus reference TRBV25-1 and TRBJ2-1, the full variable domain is EADIYQTPRYLVIGTGKKITLECSQTMGHDKMYWYQQDPGMELHLIHYSYGVNSTEKGDLSSESTVSRIRTEHFPLTLESARPSHTSQYLCASSEGGPSYNEQFFGPGTRLTVL.

In DNA, the CDR3 is TGTGCCAGCAGCGTAGGGGCGGGAGGAGGGCTCTACAATGAGCAGTTCTTC. This translates into CASSVGAGGGLYNEQFF. The chain is built from TRBV9 and TRBJ2-1; the match to TRBD2 covers 8 bases. The CDR3 is 17 amino acids. Germline trimming cut 0 bases from V and 3 bases from J; bases unmatched to any gene: 8. Germline V CDR1 and CDR2: SGDLS, YYNGEE.

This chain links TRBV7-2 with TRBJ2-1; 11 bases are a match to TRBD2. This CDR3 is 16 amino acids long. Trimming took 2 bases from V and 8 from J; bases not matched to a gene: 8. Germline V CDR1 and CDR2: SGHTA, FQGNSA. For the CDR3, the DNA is TGTGCCAGCAGCTTAAATGGGCTAGCGGGAGGTGATGAGCAGTTCTTC. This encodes CASSLNGLAGGDEQFF.

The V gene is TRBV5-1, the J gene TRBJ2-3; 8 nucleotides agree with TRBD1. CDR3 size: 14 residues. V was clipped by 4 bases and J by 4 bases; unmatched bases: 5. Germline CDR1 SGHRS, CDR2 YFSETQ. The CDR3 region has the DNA TGCGCCAGCAGCCCCAGGGGGCCTTCAGATACGCAGTATTTT. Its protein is CASSPRGPSDTQYF.

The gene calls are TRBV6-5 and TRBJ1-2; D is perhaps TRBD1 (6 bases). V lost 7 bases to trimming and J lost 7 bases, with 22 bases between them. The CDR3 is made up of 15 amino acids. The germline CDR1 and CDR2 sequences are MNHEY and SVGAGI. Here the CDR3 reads CASTQRDTRLGGYTF. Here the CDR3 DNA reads TGTGCCAGCACCCAACGGGACACCCGTTTAGGTGGCTACACCTTC.

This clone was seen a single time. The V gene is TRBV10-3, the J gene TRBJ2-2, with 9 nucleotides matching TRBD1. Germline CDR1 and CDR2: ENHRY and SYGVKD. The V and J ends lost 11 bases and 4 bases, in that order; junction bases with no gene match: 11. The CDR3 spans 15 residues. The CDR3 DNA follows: TGTGCCGCAAATCCGGGACAGGGATCCACCGGGGAGCTGTTTTTT. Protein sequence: CAANPGQGSTGELFF.

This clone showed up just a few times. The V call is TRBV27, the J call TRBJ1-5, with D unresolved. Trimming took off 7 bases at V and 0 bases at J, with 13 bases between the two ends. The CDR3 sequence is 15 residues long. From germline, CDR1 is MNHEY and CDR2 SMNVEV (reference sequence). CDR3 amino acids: CASTSGGVSNQPQHF. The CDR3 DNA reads TGTGCCAGCACGTCTGGCGGGGTTAGCAATCAGCCCCAGCATTTT.

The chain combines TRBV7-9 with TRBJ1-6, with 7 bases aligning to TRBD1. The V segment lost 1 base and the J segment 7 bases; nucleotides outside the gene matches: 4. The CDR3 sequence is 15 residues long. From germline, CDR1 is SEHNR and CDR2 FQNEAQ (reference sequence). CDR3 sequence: CASSLGGTVNSPLHF. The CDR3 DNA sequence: TGTGCCAGCAGCTTAGGTGGGACAGTGAATTCACCCCTCCACTTT.

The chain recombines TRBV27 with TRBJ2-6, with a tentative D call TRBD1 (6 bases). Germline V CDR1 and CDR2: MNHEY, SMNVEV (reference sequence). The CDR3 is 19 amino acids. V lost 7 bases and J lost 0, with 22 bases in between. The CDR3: CASTHDSTGYHSGANVLTF. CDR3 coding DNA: TGTGCCAGCACTCACGATTCGACAGGTTATCACTCTGGGGCCAACGTCCTGACTTTC. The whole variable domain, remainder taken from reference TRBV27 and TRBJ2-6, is EAQVTQNPRYLITVTGKKLTVTCSQNMNHEYMSWYRQDPGLGLRQIYYSMNVEVTDKGDVPEGYKVSRKEKRNFPLILESPSPNQTSLYFCASTHDSTGYHSGANVLTFGAGSRLTVL.

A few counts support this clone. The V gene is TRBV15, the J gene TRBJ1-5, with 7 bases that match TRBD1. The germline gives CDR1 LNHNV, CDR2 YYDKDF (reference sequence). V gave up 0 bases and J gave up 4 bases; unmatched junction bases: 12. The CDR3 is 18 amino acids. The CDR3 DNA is TGTGCCACCAGCAGAGATCTGGGCAGGGGGGTCGGAAATCAGCCCCAGCATTTT. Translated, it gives CATSRDLGRGVGNQPQHF.

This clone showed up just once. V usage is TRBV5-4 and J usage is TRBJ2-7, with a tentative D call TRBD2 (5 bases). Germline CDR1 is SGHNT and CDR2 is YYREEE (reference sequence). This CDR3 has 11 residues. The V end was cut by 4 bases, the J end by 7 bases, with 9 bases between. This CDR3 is CASSLRGEQYF. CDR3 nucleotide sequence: TGTGCCAGCAGCCTTCGGGGAGAGCAGTACTTC.